This section outlines one T cell receptor beta chain sequence together with its context. It has no known antigen specificity. Base qualities are not provided; no much larger clone lies one nucleotide away. In the prospective study, participants were about 18 to 89 years old, resided in 20 to 30 geographic areas of the United States, and were enrolled through a virtual design. To assign participants to cohorts, the prospective study relied on clinical history that participants themselves reported in a screening survey and a study questionnaire. In the prospective study, whole blood, serum and a nasopharyngeal or oropharyngeal swab were collected from each participant by mobile phlebotomists. Participants in the prospective study had the option to provide additional blood draws and questionnaires over a 2-month period. Blood samples from the prospective study were shipped frozen or at room temperature prior to DNA extraction.

The data derive from a study of blood T cell repertoires in COVID-19 (dated by TCRdb to the early 2020s). With regard to the full study: Samples covering the acute and convalescent phases of COVID-19 were provided by collaborators in the United States, Italy and Spain. The material from the prospective study consisted of cDNA or gDNA derived from T cells, B-cell-depleted T cells, or PBMCs. Deeply sampled blood TCRbeta repertoires from subjects exposed to, actively infected with, or recovered from COVID-19 were included in the dataset. The repertoires were released in a freely available public database meant as a resource for research on the immune response to SARS-CoV-2. The samples were drawn from two sources: the first 160 participants of the ongoing ImmuneRACE study, and over 1,000 subjects contributed by 6 global collaborators. Sample metadata almost always included a de-identified subject ID, COVID-19 status, age in years and sex. HLA class I and class II types, where available, came from metadata supplied by the sample provider rather than from assay-based typing.

CDR1 and CDR2 were assigned from the germline V gene as MDHEN and SYDVKM. Trimming takes 6 bases from V and 7 bases from J, and the germline ends sit 19 bases apart. The CDR3 covers 14 residues, taking in both the cysteine and the phenylalanine. CDR3 DNA is the only sequence kept; it has 42 bases, read in frame from the first base. The research as a whole found: The amount of clinical and demographic metadata varied by source and participant and was provided uncurated.

TCRbeta CDR3 regions were amplified from genomic DNA by means of the immunoSEQ Assay, a bias-controlled multiplex PCR. The study's own analysis went as follows. Nucleated cell counts per sample were estimated from amplification of reference gene primers within the assay. To quantify the absolute abundance of each unique TCRbeta CDR3 rearrangement, sequence reads were collapsed and filtered. For each sample, productive Simpson clonality was calculated as the square root of Simpson's diversity index over productive rearrangements. What TCRdb holds here is the immuneACCESS table cut down to in-frame rearrangements. Part of the clones is not present; checked against another copy, under half of the missing clones reflect an unresolved V gene, and the others are unexplained. From that table come the V and J calls and clone size; the DNA was used to work out D and trimming. The sample table contains just over 300,000 clones; only one count was recorded for nearly 90% of them. 3.5% to 4.5% of the sample belongs to the ten largest clones.

The source is a woman between 18 and 29 years old with acute COVID-19. The sample taken for sequencing was PBMCs or T cells enriched from blood (not recorded which). The chain is made from TRBV28 and TRBJ2-7; TRBD2 is perhaps the D gene, given 6 matching bases. The nucleotide sequence is TGTGCCAGCAGGGCCCCGCCGCGGGGTTGGGAGCAGTACTTC. The translation is CASRAPPRGWEQYF.